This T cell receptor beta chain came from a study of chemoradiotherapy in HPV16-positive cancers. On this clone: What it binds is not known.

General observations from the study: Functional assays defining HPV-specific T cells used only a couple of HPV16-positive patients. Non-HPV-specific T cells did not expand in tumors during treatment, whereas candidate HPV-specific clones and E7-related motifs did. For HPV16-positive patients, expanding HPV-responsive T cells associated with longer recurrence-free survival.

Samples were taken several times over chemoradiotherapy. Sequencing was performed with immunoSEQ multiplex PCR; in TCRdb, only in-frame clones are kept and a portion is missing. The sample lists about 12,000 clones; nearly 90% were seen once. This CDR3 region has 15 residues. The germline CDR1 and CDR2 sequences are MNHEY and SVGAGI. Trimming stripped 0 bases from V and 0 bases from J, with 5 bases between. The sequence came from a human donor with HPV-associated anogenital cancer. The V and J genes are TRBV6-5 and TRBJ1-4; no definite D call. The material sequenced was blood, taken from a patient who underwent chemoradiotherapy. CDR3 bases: TGTGCCAGCAGTTACTCGGGAGCAACTAATGAAAAACTGTTTTTT. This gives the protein CASSYSGATNEKLFF.